A selection of T cell receptor beta chains follows, all from one sample in a study of CD8 T cells in ankylosing spondylitis. In TCRdb, the 5' RACE reads were re-called with MiXCR into one record per CDR3 protein. The table records a few hundred thousand distinct CDR3 sequences, 15% to 20% of them present only once. The sample taken for sequencing was blood, either unsorted or a sorted T cell fraction (not recorded which). These TCRs come from a male donor with ankylosing spondylitis. Both conserved end residues are part of each CDR3. Each record gives: CDR3 DNA, CDR3 protein, V gene, D gene, J gene, clone size, CDR3 length. The D gene is left open where the match is weak. The size of a clone is reported for some rows only, either as once, few or many, or as a class for expanded clones.

CDR3nt: TGCAGTGCCATCCCGGGGGAGACTGAAGCTTTCTTT
CDR3aa: CSAIPGETEAFF
v_gene: TRBV20-1
d_gene: .
j_gene: TRBJ1-1
abundance: few
len: 12

CDR3nt: TGTGCCAGCAGCCACTGCGGAAGGACTCTAGCTGATCCCATAGCAACAGATACGCAGTATTTT
CDR3aa: CASSHCGRTLADPIATDTQYF
v_gene: TRBV3-1
d_gene: .
j_gene: TRBJ2-3
abundance: few
len: 21

CDR3nt: TGCGCCAGCAGCTTGGGGGGGGCTAGCCGCAATGAGCAGTTCTTC
CDR3aa: CASSLGGASRNEQFF
v_gene: TRBV5-1
d_gene: .
j_gene: TRBJ2-1
abundance: .
len: 15

CDR3nt: TGTGCCAGCAGTTTGTCCAGCGGAGGGGGATACGAGCAGTACTTC
CDR3aa: CASSLSSGGGYEQYF
v_gene: TRBV28
d_gene: .
j_gene: TRBJ2-7
abundance: .
len: 15

CDR3nt: TGCAGTGCTAGATCAGGACAGGAGTATAGCAATCAGCCCCAGCATTTT
CDR3aa: CSARSGQEYSNQPQHF
v_gene: TRBV20-1
d_gene: TRBD1
j_gene: TRBJ1-5
abundance: .
len: 16

CDR3nt: TGTGCCAGCAGCTTAAGACAGGGAGGAAACACCATATATTTT
CDR3aa: CASSLRQGGNTIYF
v_gene: TRBV7-2
d_gene: TRBD1
j_gene: TRBJ1-3
abundance: few
len: 14

CDR3nt: TGTGCCAGCAGTCCCCGCCCCGGGACTAGCGGCCAAGAGACCCAGTACTTC
CDR3aa: CASSPRPGTSGQETQYF
v_gene: TRBV12-3/TRBV12-4
d_gene: TRBD2
j_gene: TRBJ2-5
abundance: .
len: 17

CDR3nt: TGCAGTGCTAGAGGATCACAGGGTCTGGGGGAGCAGTTCTTC
CDR3aa: CSARGSQGLGEQFF
v_gene: TRBV20-1
d_gene: .
j_gene: TRBJ2-1
abundance: .
len: 14

CDR3nt: TGTGCCAGCAGCCAAGGCCTTCAGAACACTGAAGCTTTCTTT
CDR3aa: CASSQGLQNTEAFF
v_gene: TRBV3-1
d_gene: .
j_gene: TRBJ1-1
abundance: .
len: 14

CDR3nt: TGTGCCAGCACCCTGGGGGGAATCCGGGAGCTGTTTTTT
CDR3aa: CASTLGGIRELFF
v_gene: TRBV7-2
d_gene: .
j_gene: TRBJ2-2
abundance: few
len: 13

CDR3nt: TGTGCCAGCAGTGAGTGGCGGGGGGCAGCAGATACGCAGTATTTT
CDR3aa: CASSEWRGAADTQYF
v_gene: TRBV6-1
d_gene: TRBD2
j_gene: TRBJ2-3
abundance: .
len: 15

CDR3nt: TGTGCCACCAGCAGAGGGAGGGGAAGGGACTATGGCTACACCTTC
CDR3aa: CATSRGRGRDYGYTF
v_gene: TRBV15
d_gene: .
j_gene: TRBJ1-2
abundance: many
len: 15

CDR3nt: TGTGCCAGCAGCCCTTACCCCAACAGGGATCGCTACACCTTC
CDR3aa: CASSPYPNRDRYTF
v_gene: TRBV12-3/TRBV12-4
d_gene: .
j_gene: TRBJ1-2
abundance: .
len: 14

CDR3nt: TGTGCCAGCTCACCCGACAGGGCTGGGGAGCCCCAGCATTTT
CDR3aa: CASSPDRAGEPQHF
v_gene: TRBV18
d_gene: TRBD1
j_gene: TRBJ1-5
abundance: .
len: 14

CDR3nt: TGTGCCAGCAGCTTACGCAGGGGGAGATACAATGAGCAGTTCTTC
CDR3aa: CASSLRRGRYNEQFF
v_gene: TRBV7-3
d_gene: TRBD1
j_gene: TRBJ2-1
abundance: .
len: 15

CDR3nt: TGTGCCAGCAGTCTACCCTTTTGGGCCCAGCGGGAGGATGTAGTATACGAGCAGTACTTC
CDR3aa: CASSLPFWAQREDVVYEQYF
v_gene: TRBV28
d_gene: TRBD2
j_gene: TRBJ2-7
abundance: .
len: 20

CDR3nt: TGCGCCAGCAGCCAAGAACCGGGGGGTGAGCAGTTCTTC
CDR3aa: CASSQEPGGEQFF
v_gene: TRBV4-3
d_gene: TRBD2
j_gene: TRBJ2-1
abundance: few
len: 13

CDR3nt: TGTGCCAGCAGTTGGGGGGGCACCGGGGAGCTGTTTTTT
CDR3aa: CASSWGGTGELFF
v_gene: TRBV6-5
d_gene: TRBD2
j_gene: TRBJ2-2
abundance: .
len: 13

CDR3nt: TGTGCCAGCAGTTACGGGGGTCGAAGGCCCTACGAGCAGTACTTC
CDR3aa: CASSYGGRRPYEQYF
v_gene: TRBV6-5
d_gene: .
j_gene: TRBJ2-7
abundance: .
len: 15

CDR3nt: TGTGCCAGCGCCCGGGGTCCAGAGACCCAGTACTTC
CDR3aa: CASARGPETQYF
v_gene: TRBV25-1
d_gene: .
j_gene: TRBJ2-5
abundance: .
len: 12

CDR3nt: TGTGCCAGCAGCACAAACCAAGCCAATGAGCAGTTCTTC
CDR3aa: CASSTNQANEQFF
v_gene: TRBV7-6
d_gene: .
j_gene: TRBJ2-1
abundance: .
len: 13

CDR3nt: TGTGCCAGCAGCCCATTTTCCCAGGGGAACGGGCTGAACACTGAAGCTTTCTTT
CDR3aa: CASSPFSQGNGLNTEAFF
v_gene: TRBV14
d_gene: .
j_gene: TRBJ1-1
abundance: few
len: 18

CDR3nt: TGTGCCAGCAGCAGGGTGGAGTTTGCGCAAGAGACCCAGTACTTC
CDR3aa: CASSRVEFAQETQYF
v_gene: TRBV3-1
d_gene: .
j_gene: TRBJ2-5
abundance: .
len: 15

CDR3nt: TGTGCCAGCATGAGGACGGAAATTTCCTACGAGCAGTACTTC
CDR3aa: CASMRTEISYEQYF
v_gene: TRBV2
d_gene: .
j_gene: TRBJ2-7
abundance: few
len: 14

CDR3nt: TGCGCCAGCAGCGATAATGGGGCTACCTACAATGAGCAGTTCTTC
CDR3aa: CASSDNGATYNEQFF
v_gene: TRBV5-1
d_gene: .
j_gene: TRBJ2-1
abundance: once
len: 15

CDR3nt: TGTGCCAGCAGCGAAAAAATTGCAACTAATGAAAAACTGTTTTTT
CDR3aa: CASSEKIATNEKLFF
v_gene: TRBV7-9
d_gene: .
j_gene: TRBJ1-4
abundance: few
len: 15

CDR3nt: TGTGCCAGCAGTGGGCACCCCAGGGAAGATACGCAGTATTTT
CDR3aa: CASSGHPREDTQYF
v_gene: TRBV12-3/TRBV12-4
d_gene: .
j_gene: TRBJ2-3
abundance: few
len: 14

CDR3nt: TGTGCCAGCAGTTTAGGTAGGGGGGCCAGGCAAGAGACCCAGTACTTC
CDR3aa: CASSLGRGARQETQYF
v_gene: TRBV28
d_gene: .
j_gene: TRBJ2-5
abundance: .
len: 16

CDR3nt: TGTGCCAGCAGGACTATGACTAGTGAGCAGTTCTTC
CDR3aa: CASRTMTSEQFF
v_gene: TRBV6-1
d_gene: .
j_gene: TRBJ2-1
abundance: .
len: 12

CDR3nt: TGCAGTGCTAGCGGCGGGGCAGCCACCCATACGCAGTATTTT
CDR3aa: CSASGGAATHTQYF
v_gene: TRBV20-1
d_gene: .
j_gene: TRBJ2-3
abundance: .
len: 14

CDR3nt: TGTGCCAGCAGTTACTCTTCCCGGGAGCTCTGGGAGACCCAGTACTTC
CDR3aa: CASSYSSRELWETQYF
v_gene: TRBV6-2/TRBV6-3
d_gene: .
j_gene: TRBJ2-5
abundance: .
len: 16

CDR3nt: TGTGCCAGTAGTATAGATGGGTCAGGGGGTAATCAGCCCCAGCATTTT
CDR3aa: CASSIDGSGGNQPQHF
v_gene: TRBV19
d_gene: TRBD1
j_gene: TRBJ1-5
abundance: .
len: 16

CDR3nt: TGTGCCAGCAGCTTAGTCCGGGAACCGCAAGAGACCCAGTACTTC
CDR3aa: CASSLVREPQETQYF
v_gene: TRBV7-2
d_gene: .
j_gene: TRBJ2-5
abundance: .
len: 15

CDR3nt: TGCGCCAGCAGCCCGCCGACGGGGAACACAGATACGCAGTATTTT
CDR3aa: CASSPPTGNTDTQYF
v_gene: TRBV5-1
d_gene: .
j_gene: TRBJ2-3
abundance: many
len: 15

CDR3nt: TGCAGTGCTAGTTCCCAGAGGGATACCCAGTACTTC
CDR3aa: CSASSQRDTQYF
v_gene: TRBV20-1
d_gene: .
j_gene: TRBJ2-5
abundance: .
len: 12

CDR3nt: TGTGCCAGCAGCCTTGGACGGAAAAATTCACCCCTCCACTTT
CDR3aa: CASSLGRKNSPLHF
v_gene: TRBV12-3/TRBV12-4
d_gene: .
j_gene: TRBJ1-6
abundance: many
len: 14

CDR3nt: TGCGCCAGCCGGGAAAGCGGGGGGGCCCCAGATACGCAGTATTTT
CDR3aa: CASRESGGAPDTQYF
v_gene: TRBV4-1
d_gene: TRBD2
j_gene: TRBJ2-3
abundance: few
len: 15

CDR3nt: TGTGCCAGCAGCGGACAGGGAGTAACGGATGGCTACGAGCAGTACTTC
CDR3aa: CASSGQGVTDGYEQYF
v_gene: TRBV28
d_gene: TRBD1
j_gene: TRBJ2-7
abundance: .
len: 16

CDR3nt: TGCAGCGTTGGGCCTGGGGGCGACGAGCAGTACTTC
CDR3aa: CSVGPGGDEQYF
v_gene: TRBV29-1
d_gene: .
j_gene: TRBJ2-7
abundance: .
len: 12

CDR3nt: TGCGCCAGCGGGCCCTCCGCGGGTCAAGAGACCCAGTACTTC
CDR3aa: CASGPSAGQETQYF
v_gene: TRBV5-1
d_gene: .
j_gene: TRBJ2-5
abundance: .
len: 14

CDR3nt: TGCGCCAGCAGCCAAATTAGCGGGGGAAGGAATGAGCAGTTCTTC
CDR3aa: CASSQISGGRNEQFF
v_gene: TRBV5-1
d_gene: TRBD2
j_gene: TRBJ2-1
abundance: .
len: 15

CDR3nt: TGTGCCAGCGGGACTCCCGGGAGTAATGAGCAGTTCTTC
CDR3aa: CASGTPGSNEQFF
v_gene: TRBV12-3/TRBV12-4
d_gene: .
j_gene: TRBJ2-1
abundance: many
len: 13